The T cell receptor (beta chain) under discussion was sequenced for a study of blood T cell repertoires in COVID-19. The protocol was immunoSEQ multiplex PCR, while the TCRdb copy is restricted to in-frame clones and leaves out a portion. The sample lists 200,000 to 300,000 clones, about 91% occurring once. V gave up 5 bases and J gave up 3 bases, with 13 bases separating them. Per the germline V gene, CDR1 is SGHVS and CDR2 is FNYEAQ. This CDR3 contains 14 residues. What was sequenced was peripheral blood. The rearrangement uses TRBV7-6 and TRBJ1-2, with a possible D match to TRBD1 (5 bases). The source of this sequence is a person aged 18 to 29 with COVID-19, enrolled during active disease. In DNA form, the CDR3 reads TGTGCCAGCAGCCCCCGCGGGACGGACTATGGCTACACCTTC. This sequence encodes CASSPRGTDYGYTF.